The 20 T cell receptor beta chains given below trace back to one sample, sequenced in a study of T cell responses to AZD1222 COVID-19 vaccine. Only in-frame clones appear in the TCRdb table, and some are missing; sequencing was by immunoSEQ multiplex PCR. The sample has 140,000 to 150,000 clones; approximately 90% are singletons. The starting material was peripheral blood, obtained 28 days after the second AZD1222 dose. The receptors originated from an adult who received the AZD1222 COVID-19 vaccine.

This clone was detected once. The CDR3 sequence: CASSPDKGTQYF. As DNA, the CDR3 is TGTGCCAGCAGTCCCGACAAGGGGACCCAGTACTTC. J is TRBJ2-5 and V is TRBV6-6, with D unclear. The V gene lost 5 bases and the J gene lost 7 bases, with 11 bases spanning the gap. The CDR3 loop spans 12 amino acids. Germline loops: CDR1 MNHNY, CDR2 SVGAGI (reference sequence).

The CDR3 DNA sequence: TGTGCCAGCAGCCACGGGACAGGGGGGCAAGAGACCCAGTACTTC. Translating gives CASSHGTGGQETQYF. The chain links TRBV14 to TRBJ2-5, with 11 bases that match TRBD1. The germline gives CDR1 SGHDN, CDR2 FVKESK. The CDR3 runs 15 residues. V lost 3 bases, J lost 2 bases, and 2 bases stayed unmatched.

This rearrangement joins TRBV29-1 to TRBJ1-1, with D tentatively TRBD1 (5 bases). Trimming took off 7 bases at V and 2 bases at J, with 11 bases between the two ends. The CDR3 loop spans 12 amino acids. The germline V gene encodes CDR1 SQVTM and CDR2 ANQGSEA. The DNA for the CDR3 is TGCAGCGCCGCACAGGTAAACACTGAAGCTTTCTTT. The encoded protein is CSAAQVNTEAFF.

The chain uses TRBV3-1 (or the pseudogene TRBV3-2) and TRBJ2-3; no firm D call. The germline V gene has CDR1 LGHDT and CDR2 YNNKEL (reference sequence). CDR3 length: 14 amino acids. V lost 4 bases and J lost 1, with 9 bases in between. CDR3 sequence: CASSPVPGTDTQYF. As DNA, the CDR3 is TGTGCCAGCAGCCCAGTCCCCGGCACAGATACGCAGTATTTT.

The genes are TRBV7-2 and TRBJ2-7; a weak D match, TRBD2 (6 bases). The CDR3 has 15 amino acids. CDR1 is SGHTA and CDR2 is FQGNSA in the germline V gene. V was trimmed by 7 bases and J by 4 bases, leaving 20 bases between them. CDR3 DNA: TGTGCCAGCACCAATCTGGGGGGTGGGGGATACGAGCAGTACTTC. It encodes CASTNLGGGGYEQYF.

The V gene is TRBV11-2, the J gene TRBJ1-2, with D possibly TRBD1 on 5 matching bases. There are 14 residues in the CDR3. Trimming pared 7 bases from V and 5 bases from J, leaving 17 bases between. Germline V lookup: CDR1 SGHAT, CDR2 FQNNGV. The CDR3 nucleotides read TGTGCCAGCACCAAAGGACAACTACCGTATGGCTACACCTTC. Residues: CASTKGQLPYGYTF.

The chain recombines TRBV7-9 with TRBJ1-2; TRBD1 matches 8 bases. The junction had 7 bases not matched to a gene; V was cut back by 5 bases and J by 8 bases. Per the germline V gene, CDR1 is SEHNR and CDR2 is FQNEAQ (reference sequence). The CDR3 totals 13 residues. CDR3 protein: CASSLRGQYGYTF. DNA for the CDR3: TGTGCCAGCAGCCTCAGGGGGCAGTACGGCTACACCTTC.

The CDR3, as DNA: TGTGCCAGCAGCTCCGGGGGCCGGGTGGGAGAGACCCAGTACTTC. Encoded protein: CASSSGGRVGETQYF. The chain links TRBV5-8 to TRBJ2-5, with D perhaps matching TRBD1 or TRBD2 (6 bases each). V was pared by 3 bases and J by 4 bases, with 16 bases between. From germline, CDR1 is SGHTS and CDR2 YDEGEE. CDR3 length equals 15 residues.

The chain employs TRBV4-2 and TRBJ2-1; 10 bases map to TRBD2. The ends lost 1 base at V and 8 bases at J; junction bases unmatched: 8. This CDR3 region has 16 residues. The germline gives CDR1 LGHNA, CDR2 YNFKEQ. CDR3 in DNA: TGTGCCAGCAGCCAAGCTTCTAGCGGGGGCTTCTATGAGCAGTTCTTC. This codes for CASSQASSGGFYEQFF.

The rearrangement joins TRBV2 to TRBJ1-1; D gene uncertain. The V gene lost 7 bases and the J gene lost 0 bases, with 9 bases spanning the gap. CDR1 is SNHLY and CDR2 is FYNNEI in the germline V gene. The CDR3 has 13 residues. In nucleotides, the CDR3 is TGTGCCAGCAAATACTCAATGAACACTGAAGCTTTCTTT. Amino acid sequence: CASKYSMNTEAFF.

A word on this clone: This specimen includes other DNA sequences encoding the same CDR3. The V gene is TRBV4-1, the J gene TRBJ1-1; TRBD1 is a possible D gene (5 bases). The germline V and J ends were trimmed by 0 bases and 1 base, with 9 bases remaining between them. CDR3 length: 15 amino acids. CDR1 is MGHRA and CDR2 is YSYEKL in the germline V gene. CDR3 loop: CASSQDGRANTEAFF. CDR3 bases: TGCGCCAGCAGCCAAGACGGCAGGGCGAACACTGAAGCTTTCTTT.

The gene calls are TRBV5-1 and TRBJ1-2; 9 bases match TRBD1. The ends lost 4 bases at V and 4 bases at J; junction bases unmatched: 5. The CDR3 is 14 amino acids. The germline V gene has CDR1 SGHRS and CDR2 YFSETQ. The CDR3, as DNA: TGCGCCAGCAGCGGGGGACAGGGAACCTATGGCTACACCTTC. Its protein is CASSGGQGTYGYTF.

This chain uses TRBV16 with TRBJ1-1, with D uncertain. Germline V gene lookup returns CDR1 KGHSY and CDR2 FQNENV. V was pared by 4 bases and J by 2 bases, with 14 bases between. The CDR3 is 15 amino acids. The CDR3 DNA sequence: TGTGCCAGCAGCCCCAGGTCAAGGAGCAACACTGAAGCTTTCTTT. Translated: CASSPRSRSNTEAFF.

The V and J genes are TRBV4-2 and TRBJ2-3; 13 positions match TRBD2. V gave up 2 bases and J gave up 3 bases; unmatched junction bases: 5. CDR3 length: 17 amino acids. Germline loops: CDR1 LGHNA, CDR2 YNFKEQ. CDR3 coding DNA: TGTGCCAGCAGCCAAACCCCGGGACTAGCGGGAACAGATACGCAGTATTTT. Translated, it gives CASSQTPGLAGTDTQYF.

This clone was detected once. The chain recombines TRBV19 with TRBJ2-5, with 10 bases fitting TRBD2. The CDR3 runs to 16 residues. With V trimmed by 1 base and J by 2 bases, 4 bases remained unmatched. CDR1 is LNHDA, CDR2 SQIVND, per germline (reference sequence). The CDR3 DNA reads TGTGCCAGTAGTATAGTACTAGCGGGGCTACAAGAGACCCAGTACTTC. Its translation is CASSIVLAGLQETQYF.

In this sample, this clone turned up a few times. J is TRBJ2-7 and V is TRBV6-5; tentative D call: TRBD2 (6 bases). Looked up from germline, CDR1 is MNHEY and CDR2 is SVGAGI. V gave up 2 bases and J gave up 1 base, with 6 bases separating them. The CDR3 contains 13 residues. CDR3 in amino acids: CASSYAGSYEQYF. The CDR3 nucleotides read TGTGCCAGCAGTTACGCGGGGTCCTACGAGCAGTACTTC.

The chain links TRBV28 to TRBJ1-2, with a possible D match to TRBD1 (6 bases). The length of the CDR3 is 16 residues. With 1 base removed from V and 0 bases from J, the gap between germline ends came to 12 bases. Germline loops: CDR1 MDHEN, CDR2 SYDVKM. For the CDR3, the DNA is TGTGCCAGCAGTTTATTTTCCGGGGGCGCTAACTATGGCTACACCTTC. Amino acids: CASSLFSGGANYGYTF.

The chain carries TRBV9 and TRBJ1-4, with D possibly matching TRBD1 (6 bases). This CDR3 contains 14 residues. Germline V gene sequence: CDR1 SGDLS, CDR2 YYNGEE. V was cut by 6 bases and J by 4 bases, with 13 bases left in between. The CDR3 spells CASNEDSFNEKLFF. In nucleotides, the CDR3 is TGTGCCAGCAATGAGGACAGCTTTAATGAAAAACTGTTTTTT.

The chain has TRBV19 and TRBJ1-6, with D perhaps TRBD1 (5 bases). V shed 3 bases and J shed 10 bases, with 16 bases lying between them. The CDR3 runs to 15 residues. Germline V CDR1 and CDR2: LNHDA, SQIVND (reference sequence). CDR3 DNA sequence: TGTGCCAGTAGTATCGAGAGGAGGGGTTGGTCACCCCTCCACTTT. Protein product: CASSIERRGWSPLHF.

This clone was detected only once. The gene calls are TRBV5-6 and TRBJ2-7; 8 bases agree with TRBD1. This CDR3 spans 15 amino acids. The J segment lost 0 bases and the V segment lost 2 bases, leaving 4 bases of the junction unmatched. CDR1 SGHDT and CDR2 YYEEEE come from the germline V gene. This CDR3 reads CASSLSGGLSYEQYF. The CDR3 DNA reads TGTGCCAGCAGCTTATCAGGGGGCCTCTCCTACGAGCAGTACTTC.